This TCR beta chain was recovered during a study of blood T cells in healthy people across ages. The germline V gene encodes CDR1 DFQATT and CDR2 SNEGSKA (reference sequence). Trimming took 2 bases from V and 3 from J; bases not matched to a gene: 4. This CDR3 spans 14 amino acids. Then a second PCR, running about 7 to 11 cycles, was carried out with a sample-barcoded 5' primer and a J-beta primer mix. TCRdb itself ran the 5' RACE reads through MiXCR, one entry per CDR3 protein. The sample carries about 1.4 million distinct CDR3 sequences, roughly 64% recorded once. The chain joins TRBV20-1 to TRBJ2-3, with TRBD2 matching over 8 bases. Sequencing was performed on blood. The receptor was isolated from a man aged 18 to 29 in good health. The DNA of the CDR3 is TGCAGTGCTAGACCAGCGGGAGTGACAGATACGCAGTATTTT. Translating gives CSARPAGVTDTQYF.